Given below is one T cell receptor beta chain in context. These data originate in a study of blood T cell repertoires in COVID-19. In the study overall: Sources were T cells, B-cell-depleted T cells, or PBMCs; the material itself was cDNA or gDNA.

V shed 4 bases and J 1 base; nucleotides not matched to a gene: 4. Germline V gene sequence: CDR1 SGHRS, CDR2 YFSETQ. The CDR3 is made up of 16 amino acids. Authors' data handling: Estimates of nucleated cell counts were drawn from the amplification of reference gene primers. TCRdb's copy holds only in-frame clones and misses some; the assay was immunoSEQ multiplex PCR. That table furnishes V, J and clone size, whereas the DNA furnished D and trimming. The table has roughly 84,000 clones, 80% to 90% seen once. This sequence joins TRBV5-1 and TRBJ2-3; 12 nucleotides match TRBD2. The source is an elderly woman with acute or convalescent COVID-19. The sample was peripheral blood. This CDR3 reads CASSAPSGGGTDTQYF. The CDR3 DNA reads TGCGCCAGCAGCGCGCCTAGCGGGGGGGGCACAGATACGCAGTATTTT.